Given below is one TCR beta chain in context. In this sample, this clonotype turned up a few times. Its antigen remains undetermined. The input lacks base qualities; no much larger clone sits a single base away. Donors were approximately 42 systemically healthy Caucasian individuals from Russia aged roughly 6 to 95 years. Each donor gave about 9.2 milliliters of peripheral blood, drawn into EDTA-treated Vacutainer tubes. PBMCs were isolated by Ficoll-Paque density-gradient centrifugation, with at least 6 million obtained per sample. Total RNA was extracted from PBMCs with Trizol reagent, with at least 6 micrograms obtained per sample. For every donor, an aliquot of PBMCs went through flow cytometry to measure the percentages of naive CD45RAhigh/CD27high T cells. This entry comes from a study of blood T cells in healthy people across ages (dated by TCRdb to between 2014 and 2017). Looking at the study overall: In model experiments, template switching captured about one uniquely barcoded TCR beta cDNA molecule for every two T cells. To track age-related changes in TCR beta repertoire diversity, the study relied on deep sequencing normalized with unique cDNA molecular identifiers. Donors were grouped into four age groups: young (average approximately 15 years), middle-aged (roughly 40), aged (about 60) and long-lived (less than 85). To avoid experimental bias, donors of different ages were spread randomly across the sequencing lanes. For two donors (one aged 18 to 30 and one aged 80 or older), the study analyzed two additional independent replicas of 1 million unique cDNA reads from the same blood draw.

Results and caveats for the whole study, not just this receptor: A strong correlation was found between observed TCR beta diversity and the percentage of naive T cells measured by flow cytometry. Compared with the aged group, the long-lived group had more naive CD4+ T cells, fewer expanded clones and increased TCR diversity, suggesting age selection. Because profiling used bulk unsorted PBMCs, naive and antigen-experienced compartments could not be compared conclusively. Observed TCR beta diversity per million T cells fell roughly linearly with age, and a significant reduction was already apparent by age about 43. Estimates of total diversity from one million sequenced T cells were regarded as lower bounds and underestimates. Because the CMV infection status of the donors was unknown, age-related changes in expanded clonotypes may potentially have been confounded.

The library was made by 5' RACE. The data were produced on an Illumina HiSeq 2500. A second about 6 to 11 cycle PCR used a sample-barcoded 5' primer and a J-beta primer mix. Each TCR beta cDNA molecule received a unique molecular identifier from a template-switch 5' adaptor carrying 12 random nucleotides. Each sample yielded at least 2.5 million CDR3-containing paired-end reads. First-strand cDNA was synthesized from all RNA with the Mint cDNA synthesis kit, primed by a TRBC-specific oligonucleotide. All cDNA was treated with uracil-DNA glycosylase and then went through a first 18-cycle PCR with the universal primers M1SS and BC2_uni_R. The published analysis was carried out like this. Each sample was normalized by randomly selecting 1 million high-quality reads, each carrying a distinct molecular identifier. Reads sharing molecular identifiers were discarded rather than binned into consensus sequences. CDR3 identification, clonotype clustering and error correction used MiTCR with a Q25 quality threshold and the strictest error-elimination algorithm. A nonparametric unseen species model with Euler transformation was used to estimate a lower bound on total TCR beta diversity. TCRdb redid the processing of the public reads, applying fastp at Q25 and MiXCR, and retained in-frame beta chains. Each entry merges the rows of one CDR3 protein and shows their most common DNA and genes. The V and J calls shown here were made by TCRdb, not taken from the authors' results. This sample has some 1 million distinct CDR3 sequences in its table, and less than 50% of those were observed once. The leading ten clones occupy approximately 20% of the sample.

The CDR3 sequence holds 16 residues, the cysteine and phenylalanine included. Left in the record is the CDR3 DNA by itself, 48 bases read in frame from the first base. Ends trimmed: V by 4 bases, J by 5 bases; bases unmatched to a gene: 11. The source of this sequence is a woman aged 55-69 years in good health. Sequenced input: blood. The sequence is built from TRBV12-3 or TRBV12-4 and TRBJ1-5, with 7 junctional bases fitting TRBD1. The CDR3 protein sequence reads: CASSSQGGRLDQPQHF. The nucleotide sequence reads TGTGCCAGCAGTTCCCAGGGGGGTCGGTTAGATCAGCCCCAGCATTTT.